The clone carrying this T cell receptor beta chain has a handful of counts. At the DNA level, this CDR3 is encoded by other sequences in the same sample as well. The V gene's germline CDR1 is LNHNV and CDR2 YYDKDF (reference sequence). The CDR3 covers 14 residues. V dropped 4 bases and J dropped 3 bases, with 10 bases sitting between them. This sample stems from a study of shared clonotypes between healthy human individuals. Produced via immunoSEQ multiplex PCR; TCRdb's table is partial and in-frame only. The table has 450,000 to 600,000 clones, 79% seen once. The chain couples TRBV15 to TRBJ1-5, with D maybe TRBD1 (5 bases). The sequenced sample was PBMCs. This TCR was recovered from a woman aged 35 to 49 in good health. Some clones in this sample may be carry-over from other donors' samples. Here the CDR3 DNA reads TGTGCCACCAGCAACAGACAGTTCAATCAGCCCCAGCATTTT. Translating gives CATSNRQFNQPQHF.